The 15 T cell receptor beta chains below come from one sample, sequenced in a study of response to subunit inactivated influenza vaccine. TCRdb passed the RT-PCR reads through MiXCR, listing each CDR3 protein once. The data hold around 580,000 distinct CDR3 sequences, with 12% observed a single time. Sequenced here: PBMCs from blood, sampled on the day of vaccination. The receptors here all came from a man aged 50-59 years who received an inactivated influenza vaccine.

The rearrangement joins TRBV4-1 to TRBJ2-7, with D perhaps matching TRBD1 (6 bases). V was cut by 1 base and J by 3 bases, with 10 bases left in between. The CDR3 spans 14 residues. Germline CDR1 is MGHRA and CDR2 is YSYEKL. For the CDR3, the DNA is TGCGCCAGCAGCCAAGGGACAGCTAACTACGAGCAGTACTTC. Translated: CASSQGTANYEQYF.

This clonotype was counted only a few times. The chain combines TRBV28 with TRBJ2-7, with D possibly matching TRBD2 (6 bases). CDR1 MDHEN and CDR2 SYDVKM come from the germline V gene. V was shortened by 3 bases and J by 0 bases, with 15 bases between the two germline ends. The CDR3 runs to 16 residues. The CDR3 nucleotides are TGTGCCAGCAGTTTGACTCTAGCGTTAAGCTCCTACGAGCAGTACTTC. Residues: CASSLTLALSSYEQYF.

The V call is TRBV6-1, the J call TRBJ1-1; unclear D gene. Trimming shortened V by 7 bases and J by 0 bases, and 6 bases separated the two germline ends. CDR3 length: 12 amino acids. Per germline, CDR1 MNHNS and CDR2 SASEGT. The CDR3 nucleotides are TGTGCCAGCAAAAGAATGAACACTGAAGCTTTCTTT. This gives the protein CASKRMNTEAFF.

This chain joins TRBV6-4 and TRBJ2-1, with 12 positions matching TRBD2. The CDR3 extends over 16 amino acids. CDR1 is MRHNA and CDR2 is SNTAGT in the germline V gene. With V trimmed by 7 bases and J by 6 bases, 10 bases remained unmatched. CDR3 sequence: CASKLAGGPSSNEQFF. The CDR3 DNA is TGTGCCAGCAAGCTAGCGGGAGGGCCCTCAAGCAATGAGCAGTTCTTC.

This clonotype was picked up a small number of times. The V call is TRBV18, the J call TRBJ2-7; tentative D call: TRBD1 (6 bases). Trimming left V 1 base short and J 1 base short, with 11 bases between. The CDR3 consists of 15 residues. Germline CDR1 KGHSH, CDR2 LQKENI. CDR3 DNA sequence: TGTGCCAGCTCACCACACCGGGACATGTCCTACGAGCAGTACTTC. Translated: CASSPHRDMSYEQYF. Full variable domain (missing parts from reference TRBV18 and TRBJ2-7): NAGVMQNPRHLVRRRGQEARLRCSPMKGHSHVYWYRQLPEEGLKFMVYLQKENIIDESGMPKERFSAEFPKEGPSILRIQQVVRGDSAAYFCASSPHRDMSYEQYFGPGTRLTVT.

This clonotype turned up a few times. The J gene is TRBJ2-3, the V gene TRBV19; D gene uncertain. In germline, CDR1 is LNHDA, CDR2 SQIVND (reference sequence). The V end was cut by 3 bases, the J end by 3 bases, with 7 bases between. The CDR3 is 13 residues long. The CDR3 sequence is CASSMRMTDTQYF. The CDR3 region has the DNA TGTGCCAGTAGTATGAGGATGACAGATACGCAGTATTTT.

CDR3 sequence: CSATTAGSSSGANVLTF. The CDR3 coding sequence is TGCAGTGCCACTACGGCTGGCTCTAGCTCTGGGGCCAACGTCCTGACTTTC. J is TRBJ2-6 and V is TRBV20-1, with D hard to call. CDR3 length: 17 residues. Trimming removed 6 bases from V and 0 bases from J, with 18 bases in between. CDR1 DFQATT and CDR2 SNEGSKA come from the germline V gene (reference sequence).

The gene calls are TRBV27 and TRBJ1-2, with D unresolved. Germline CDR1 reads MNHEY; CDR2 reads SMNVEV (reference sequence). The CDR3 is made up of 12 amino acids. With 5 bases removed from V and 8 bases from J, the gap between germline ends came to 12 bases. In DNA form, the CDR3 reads TGTGCCAGCAGTACCCGCCTGAGCGGCTACACCTTC. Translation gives CASSTRLSGYTF.

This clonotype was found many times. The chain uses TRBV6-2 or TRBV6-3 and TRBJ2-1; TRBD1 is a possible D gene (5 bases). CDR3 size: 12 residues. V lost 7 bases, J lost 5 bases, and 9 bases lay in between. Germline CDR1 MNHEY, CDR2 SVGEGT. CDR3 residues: CASKDNDNEQFF. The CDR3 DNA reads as TGTGCCAGCAAGGACAATGACAATGAGCAGTTCTTC.

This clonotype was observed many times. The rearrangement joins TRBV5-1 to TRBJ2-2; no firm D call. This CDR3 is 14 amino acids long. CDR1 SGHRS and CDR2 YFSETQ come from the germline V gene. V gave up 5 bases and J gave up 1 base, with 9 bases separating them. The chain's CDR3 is CASRLQGNTGELFF. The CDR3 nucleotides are TGCGCCAGCAGACTTCAAGGGAACACCGGGGAGCTGTTTTTT.

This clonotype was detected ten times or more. The CDR3 spells CASSYSMDRNNEQFF. The CDR3 coding sequence is TGTGCCAGCAGTTACTCTATGGACAGGAACAATGAGCAGTTCTTC. The chain carries TRBV6-5 and TRBJ2-1, with TRBD1 matching 7 bases. Germline CDR1 MNHEY, CDR2 SVGAGI. J lost 5 bases, V lost 0 bases, and 4 bases had no gene match. This CDR3 comprises 15 residues.

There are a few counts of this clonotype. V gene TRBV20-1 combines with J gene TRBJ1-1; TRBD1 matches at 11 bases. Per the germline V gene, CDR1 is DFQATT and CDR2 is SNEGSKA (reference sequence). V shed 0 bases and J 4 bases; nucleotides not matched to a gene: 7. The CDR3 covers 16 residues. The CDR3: CSARDGTGGYITEAFF. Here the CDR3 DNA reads TGCAGTGCTAGAGACGGGACAGGGGGTTATATCACTGAAGCTTTCTTT.

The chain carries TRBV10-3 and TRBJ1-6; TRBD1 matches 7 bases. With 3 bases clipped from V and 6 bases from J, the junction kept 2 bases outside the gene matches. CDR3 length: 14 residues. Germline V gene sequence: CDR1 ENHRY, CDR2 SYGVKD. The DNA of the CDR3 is TGTGCCATCAGTGAAGGGACAGCTAATTCACCCCTCCACTTT. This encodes CAISEGTANSPLHF.

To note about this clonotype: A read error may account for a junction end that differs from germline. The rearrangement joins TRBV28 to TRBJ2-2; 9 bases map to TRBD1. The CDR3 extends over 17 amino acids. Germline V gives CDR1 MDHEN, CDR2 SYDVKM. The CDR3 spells CASSFQLNRGLTGEPFF. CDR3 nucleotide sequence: TGTGCCAGCAGTTTCCAGCTAAACAGGGGGCTTACCGGGGAGCCGTTTTTT. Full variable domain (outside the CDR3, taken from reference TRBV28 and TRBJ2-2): DVKVTQSSRYLVKRTGEKVFLECVQDMDHENMFWYRQDPGLGLRLIYFSYDVKMKEKGDIPEGYSVSREKKERFSLILESASTNQTSMYLCASSFQLNRGLTGEPFFGEGSRLTVL.

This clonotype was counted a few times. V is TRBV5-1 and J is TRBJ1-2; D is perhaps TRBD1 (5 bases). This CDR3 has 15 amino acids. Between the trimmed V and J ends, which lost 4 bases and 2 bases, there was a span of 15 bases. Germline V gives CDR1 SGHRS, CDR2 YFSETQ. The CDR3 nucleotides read TGCGCCAGCAGCCCCGGGGACGGACGAAACTATGGCTACACCTTC. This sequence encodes CASSPGDGRNYGYTF.